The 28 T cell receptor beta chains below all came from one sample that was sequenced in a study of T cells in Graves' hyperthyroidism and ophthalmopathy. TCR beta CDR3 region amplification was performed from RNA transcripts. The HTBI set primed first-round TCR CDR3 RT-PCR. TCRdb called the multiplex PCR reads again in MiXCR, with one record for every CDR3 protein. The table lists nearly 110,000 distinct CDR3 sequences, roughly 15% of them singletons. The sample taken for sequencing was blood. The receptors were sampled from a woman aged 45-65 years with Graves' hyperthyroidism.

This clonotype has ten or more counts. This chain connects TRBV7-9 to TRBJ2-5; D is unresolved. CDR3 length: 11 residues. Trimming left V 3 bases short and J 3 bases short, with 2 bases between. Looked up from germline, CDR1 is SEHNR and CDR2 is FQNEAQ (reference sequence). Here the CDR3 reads CASSLKETQYF. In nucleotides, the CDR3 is TGTGCCAGCAGCTTGAAAGAGACCCAGTACTTC.

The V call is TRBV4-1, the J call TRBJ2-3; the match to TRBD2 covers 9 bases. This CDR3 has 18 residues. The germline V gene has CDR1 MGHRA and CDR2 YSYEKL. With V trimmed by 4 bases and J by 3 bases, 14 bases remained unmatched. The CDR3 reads CASSRAAGGHSETDTQYF. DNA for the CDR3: TGCGCCAGCAGCCGCGCGGCGGGAGGGCATTCGGAGACAGATACGCAGTATTTT.

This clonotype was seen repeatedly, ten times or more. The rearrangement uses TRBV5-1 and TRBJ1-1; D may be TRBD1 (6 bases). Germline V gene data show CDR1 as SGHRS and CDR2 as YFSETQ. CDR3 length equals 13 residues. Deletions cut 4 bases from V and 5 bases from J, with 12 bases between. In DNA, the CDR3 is TGCGCCAGCAGCATTAACAGGGAGACTGAAGCTTTCTTT. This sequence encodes CASSINRETEAFF.

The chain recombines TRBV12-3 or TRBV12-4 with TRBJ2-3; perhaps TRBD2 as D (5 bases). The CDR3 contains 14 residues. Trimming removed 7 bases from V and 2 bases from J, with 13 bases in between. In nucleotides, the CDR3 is TGTGCCAGCACAGCCGGAGGCGCCACAGATACGCAGTATTTT. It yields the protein CASTAGGATDTQYF.

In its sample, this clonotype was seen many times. CDR3 residues: CASSYFGQGRGYTF. DNA for the CDR3: TGTGCCAGCAGTTACTTCGGACAGGGACGAGGCTACACCTTC. This chain connects TRBV6-6 to TRBJ1-2; 8 bases line up with TRBD1. Germline V gene sequence: CDR1 MNHNY, CDR2 SVGAGI (reference sequence). The CDR3 is made up of 14 amino acids. The V segment lost 1 base and the J segment 8 bases; nucleotides outside the gene matches: 6.

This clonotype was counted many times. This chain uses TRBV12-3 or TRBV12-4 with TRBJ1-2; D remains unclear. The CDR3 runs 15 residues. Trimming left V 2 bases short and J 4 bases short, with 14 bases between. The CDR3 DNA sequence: TGTGCCAGCAGTTTATTCCGTCGGGGTGGCTATGGCTACACCTTC. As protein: CASSLFRRGGYGYTF.

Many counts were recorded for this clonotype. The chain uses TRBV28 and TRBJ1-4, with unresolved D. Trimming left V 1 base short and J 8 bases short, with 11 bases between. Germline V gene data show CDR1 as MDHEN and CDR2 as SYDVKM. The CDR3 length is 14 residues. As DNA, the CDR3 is TGTGCCAGCAGTTTATTTGAGGCTGGCGAAAAACTGTTTTTT. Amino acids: CASSLFEAGEKLFF.

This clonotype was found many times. The CDR3 region is CASRSRRQGTSTDTQYF. The CDR3 coding sequence is TGTGCCAGCAGGTCTCGCAGACAGGGGACTAGCACAGATACGCAGTATTTT. J is TRBJ2-3 and V is TRBV2, with 8 positions matching TRBD1. The CDR3 has 17 amino acids. The J segment lost 0 bases and the V segment lost 6 bases, leaving 11 bases of the junction unmatched. CDR1 and CDR2 (germline): SNHLY, FYNNEI.

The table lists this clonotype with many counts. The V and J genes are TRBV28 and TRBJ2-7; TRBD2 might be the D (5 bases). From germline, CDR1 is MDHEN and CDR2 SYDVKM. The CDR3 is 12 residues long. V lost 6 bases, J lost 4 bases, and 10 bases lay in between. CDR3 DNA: TGTGCCAGCAGGGAACTAGGGTACGAGCAGTACTTC. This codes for CASRELGYEQYF.

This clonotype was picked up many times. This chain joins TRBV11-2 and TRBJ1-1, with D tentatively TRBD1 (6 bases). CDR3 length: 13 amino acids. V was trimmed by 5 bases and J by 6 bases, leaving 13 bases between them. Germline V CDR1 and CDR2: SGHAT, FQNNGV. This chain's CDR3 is CASSPGGGPEAFF. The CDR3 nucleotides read TGTGCCAGCAGCCCCGGGGGCGGCCCTGAAGCTTTCTTT.

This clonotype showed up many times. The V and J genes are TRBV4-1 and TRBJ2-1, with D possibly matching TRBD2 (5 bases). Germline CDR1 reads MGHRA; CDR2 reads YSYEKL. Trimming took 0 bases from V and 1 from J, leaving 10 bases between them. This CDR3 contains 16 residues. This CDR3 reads CASSQDPGKSYNEQFF. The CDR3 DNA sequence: TGCGCCAGCAGCCAAGATCCCGGGAAGTCCTACAATGAGCAGTTCTTC.

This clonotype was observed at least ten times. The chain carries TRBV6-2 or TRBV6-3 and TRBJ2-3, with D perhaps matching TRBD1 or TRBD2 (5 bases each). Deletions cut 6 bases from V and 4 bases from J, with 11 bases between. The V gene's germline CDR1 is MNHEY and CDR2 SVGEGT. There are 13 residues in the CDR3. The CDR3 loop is CASSRDRADTQYF. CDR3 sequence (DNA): TGTGCCAGCAGCCGGGACCGAGCAGATACGCAGTATTTT.

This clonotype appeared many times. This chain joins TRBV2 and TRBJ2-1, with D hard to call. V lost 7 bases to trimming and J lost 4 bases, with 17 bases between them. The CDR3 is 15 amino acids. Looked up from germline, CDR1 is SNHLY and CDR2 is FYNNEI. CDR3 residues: CASTLSAWSYNEQFF. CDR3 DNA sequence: TGTGCCAGCACTTTGAGTGCTTGGTCTTACAATGAGCAGTTCTTC.

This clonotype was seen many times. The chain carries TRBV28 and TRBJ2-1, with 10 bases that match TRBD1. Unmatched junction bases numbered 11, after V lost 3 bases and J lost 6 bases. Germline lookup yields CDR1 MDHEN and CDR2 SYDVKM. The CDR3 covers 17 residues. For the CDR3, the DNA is TGTGCCAGCAGTTTCGGGACAGGGGCTTGGGAGATCAATGAGCAGTTCTTC. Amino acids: CASSFGTGAWEINEQFF.

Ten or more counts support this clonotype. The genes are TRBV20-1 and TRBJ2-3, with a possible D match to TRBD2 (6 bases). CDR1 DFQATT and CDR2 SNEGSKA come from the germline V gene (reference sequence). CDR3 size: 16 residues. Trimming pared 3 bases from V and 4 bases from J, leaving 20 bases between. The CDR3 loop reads CSASNPTSSGPDTQYF. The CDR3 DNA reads TGCAGTGCTAGTAACCCTACTAGCTCGGGGCCAGATACGCAGTATTTT.

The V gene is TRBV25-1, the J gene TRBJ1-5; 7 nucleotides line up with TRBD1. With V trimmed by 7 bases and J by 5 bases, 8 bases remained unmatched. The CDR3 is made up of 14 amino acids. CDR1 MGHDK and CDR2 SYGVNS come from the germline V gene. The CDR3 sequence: CASIQGGFDQPQHF. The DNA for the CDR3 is TGTGCCAGCATTCAGGGGGGATTTGATCAGCCCCAGCATTTT.

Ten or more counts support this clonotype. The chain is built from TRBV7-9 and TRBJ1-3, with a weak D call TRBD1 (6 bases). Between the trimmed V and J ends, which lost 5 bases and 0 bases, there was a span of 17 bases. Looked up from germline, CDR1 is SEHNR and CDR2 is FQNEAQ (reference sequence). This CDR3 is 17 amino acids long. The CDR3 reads CASSLSEGGVSGNTIYF. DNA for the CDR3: TGTGCCAGCAGCCTTTCGGAGGGGGGTGTCTCTGGAAACACCATATATTTT.

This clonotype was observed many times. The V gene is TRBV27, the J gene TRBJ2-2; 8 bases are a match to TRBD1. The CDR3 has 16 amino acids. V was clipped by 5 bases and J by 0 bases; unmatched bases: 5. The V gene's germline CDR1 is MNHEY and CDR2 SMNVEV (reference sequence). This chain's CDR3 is CASSPGQGTNTGELFF. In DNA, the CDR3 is TGTGCCAGCAGTCCTGGACAGGGCACGAACACCGGGGAGCTGTTTTTT.

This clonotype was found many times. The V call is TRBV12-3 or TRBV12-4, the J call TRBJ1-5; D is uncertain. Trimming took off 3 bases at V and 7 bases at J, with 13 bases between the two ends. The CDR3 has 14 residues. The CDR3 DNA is TGTGCCAGCAGTTTGGGTGTTTCGGGGCAGCCCCAGCATTTT. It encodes CASSLGVSGQPQHF.

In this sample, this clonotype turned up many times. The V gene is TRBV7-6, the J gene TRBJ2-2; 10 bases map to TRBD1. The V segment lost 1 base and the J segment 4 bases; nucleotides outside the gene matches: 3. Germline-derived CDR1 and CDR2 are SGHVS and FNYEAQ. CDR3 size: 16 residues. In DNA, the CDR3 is TGTGCCAGCAGCTTAGTAGGGACAGGGGTCACCGGGGAGCTGTTTTTT. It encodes CASSLVGTGVTGELFF.

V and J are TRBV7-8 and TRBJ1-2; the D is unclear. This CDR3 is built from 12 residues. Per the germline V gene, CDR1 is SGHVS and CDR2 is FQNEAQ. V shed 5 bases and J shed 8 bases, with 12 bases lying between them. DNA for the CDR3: TGTGCCAGCAGCAATGGCCTAGAGGGCTACACCTTC. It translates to CASSNGLEGYTF.

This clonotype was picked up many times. The CDR3 region is CASSEGQGGSNEQFF. DNA for the CDR3: TGTGCCAGCAGCGAGGGACAGGGAGGTAGCAATGAGCAGTTCTTC. The V call is TRBV7-2, the J call TRBJ2-1; 9 nucleotides line up with TRBD1. This CDR3 has 15 amino acids. The V gene end was trimmed by 5 bases and the J gene end by 6 bases; junction bases not matched to a gene: 8. Germline values: CDR1 SGHTA, CDR2 FQGNSA.

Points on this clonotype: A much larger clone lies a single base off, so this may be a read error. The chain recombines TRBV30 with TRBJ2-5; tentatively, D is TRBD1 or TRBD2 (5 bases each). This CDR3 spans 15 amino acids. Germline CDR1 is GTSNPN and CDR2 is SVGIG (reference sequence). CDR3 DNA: TGTGCCTGGGGTGTTTTTGGGGGTCAACGGGAGACCCAGTACTTC. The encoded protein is CAWGVFGGQRETQYF.

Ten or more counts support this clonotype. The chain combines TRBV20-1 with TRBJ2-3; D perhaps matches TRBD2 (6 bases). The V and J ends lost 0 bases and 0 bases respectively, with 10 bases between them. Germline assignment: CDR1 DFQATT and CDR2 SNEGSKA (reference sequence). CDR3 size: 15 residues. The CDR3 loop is CSARDGSGSTDTQYF. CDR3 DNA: TGCAGTGCTAGAGATGGCAGCGGGAGCACAGATACGCAGTATTTT.

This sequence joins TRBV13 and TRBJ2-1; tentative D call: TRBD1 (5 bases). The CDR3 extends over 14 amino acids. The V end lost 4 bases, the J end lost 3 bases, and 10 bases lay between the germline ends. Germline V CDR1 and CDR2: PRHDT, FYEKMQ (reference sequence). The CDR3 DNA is TGTGCCAGCAGCTCCAGGGTGGGCTACAATGAGCAGTTCTTC. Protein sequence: CASSSRVGYNEQFF.

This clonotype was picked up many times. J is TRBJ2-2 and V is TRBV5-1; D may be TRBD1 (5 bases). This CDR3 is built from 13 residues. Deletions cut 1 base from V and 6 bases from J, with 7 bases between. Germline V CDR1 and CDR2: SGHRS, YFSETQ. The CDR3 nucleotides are TGCGCCAGCAGCTTGTCCAGGGCCGGGGAGCTGTTTTTT. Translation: CASSLSRAGELFF.

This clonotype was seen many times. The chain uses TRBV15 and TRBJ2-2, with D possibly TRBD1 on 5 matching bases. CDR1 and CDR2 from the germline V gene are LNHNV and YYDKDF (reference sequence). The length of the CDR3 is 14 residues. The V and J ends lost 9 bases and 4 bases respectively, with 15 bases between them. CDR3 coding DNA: TGTGCCACTCGTTACGGACATGGCACCGGGGAGCTGTTTTTT. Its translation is CATRYGHGTGELFF.

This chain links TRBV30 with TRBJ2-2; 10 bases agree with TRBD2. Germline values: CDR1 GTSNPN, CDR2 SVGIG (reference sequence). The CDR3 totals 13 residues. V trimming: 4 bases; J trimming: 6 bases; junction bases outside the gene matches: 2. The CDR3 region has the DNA TGTGCCTGGAAGCGGGAGGGCCCCGGGGAGCTGTTTTTT. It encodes CAWKREGPGELFF.